Below are 10 T cell receptor beta chains sequenced from a single sample in a study of Ad26.COV2.S vaccination and SARS-CoV-2 variants. Treatment here: around 19 received Ad26.COV2.S at low or high dose, single or two shots; 5 received placebo; per-sample allocation not given. Sampling was performed 63 days after the first vaccine or placebo injection. Method: immunoSEQ multiplex PCR; TCRdb's copy keeps in-frame clones and lacks some. The table shows about 280,000 clones, with more than 70% occurring only once. The sample here was peripheral blood, taken in a trial of Ad26.COV2.S vaccine versus placebo. These receptors were taken from a person between 18 and 59 years old who received the Ad26.COV2.S COVID-19 vaccine or a placebo.

Notes on this clone: In the same sample, other DNA sequences code for this CDR3. This chain connects TRBV7-9 to TRBJ2-7; 7 bases are a match to TRBD2. Trimming cost V 5 bases and J 4 bases; bases outside gene matches: 2. CDR1 SEHNR and CDR2 FQNEAQ come from the germline V gene (reference sequence). The CDR3 covers 12 residues. CDR3 sequence reads: CASSPGGYEQYF. The CDR3, as DNA: TGTGCCAGCAGCCCCGGGGGGTACGAGCAGTACTTC.

This rearrangement joins TRBV15 to TRBJ2-5; TRBD1 agrees at 7 bases. The J segment lost 2 bases and the V segment lost 5 bases, leaving 5 bases of the junction unmatched. The CDR3 contains 14 residues. Germline values: CDR1 LNHNV, CDR2 YYDKDF (reference sequence). The CDR3 protein is CATSEGTAQETQYF. For the CDR3, the DNA is TGTGCCACCAGCGAAGGGACAGCACAAGAGACCCAGTACTTC.

The chain links TRBV4-2 to TRBJ1-2; D not resolved. V was shortened by 4 bases and J by 5 bases, with 8 bases between the two germline ends. This CDR3 contains 12 residues. Germline V gene sequence: CDR1 LGHNA, CDR2 YNFKEQ. This CDR3 is CASSLGLYGYTF. The CDR3 nucleotides read TGTGCCAGCAGCCTAGGGTTATATGGCTACACCTTC.

The chain carries TRBV19 and TRBJ1-1; D is ambiguous. V was trimmed by 3 bases and J by 5 bases, leaving 10 bases between them. This CDR3 comprises 13 residues. The germline V gene has CDR1 LNHDA and CDR2 SQIVND (reference sequence). The CDR3 sequence is CASSIPLYTEAFF. The CDR3 nucleotides are TGTGCCAGTAGTATCCCCCTTTATACTGAAGCTTTCTTT.

This chain joins TRBV6-5 and TRBJ1-4, with D possibly TRBD1 on 5 matching bases. Germline V gives CDR1 MNHEY, CDR2 SVGAGI. This CDR3 is built from 13 residues. Trimming shortened V by 8 bases and J by 10 bases, and 17 bases separated the two germline ends. The CDR3 DNA follows: TGTGCCAGCCGAATCGGAGTGGGGGGAAAACTGTTTTTT. Translation gives CASRIGVGGKLFF.

The chain combines TRBV12-3 or TRBV12-4 with TRBJ1-5; D remains ambiguous. CDR3 length: 11 residues. V was clipped by 3 bases and J by 16 bases, with 13 bases between them. The chain's CDR3 is CASSFNLVIHF. CDR3 nucleotides: TGTGCCAGCAGTTTTAACCTGGTCATACATTTT.

This clone was seen a single time. The V call is TRBV4-2, the J call TRBJ1-5; TRBD1 might be the D (5 bases). Trimming left V 0 bases short and J 3 bases short, with 21 bases between. The germline V gene encodes CDR1 LGHNA and CDR2 YNFKEQ. CDR3 size: 19 residues. CDR3 protein: CASSQDYTRDLFPNQPQHF. The CDR3 coding sequence is TGTGCCAGCAGCCAAGATTATACCCGGGACCTCTTCCCCAATCAGCCCCAGCATTTT.

This clone was counted a few times. This chain connects TRBV6-2 or TRBV6-3 to TRBJ2-7; maybe TRBD1 (6 bases). V lost 0 bases, J lost 3 bases, and 6 bases lay in between. CDR3 length equals 13 residues. Germline values: CDR1 MNHEY, CDR2 SVGEGT. The CDR3: CASSYSDSYEQYF. The DNA of the CDR3 is TGTGCCAGCAGTTACTCGGACAGCTACGAGCAGTACTTC.

The V gene is TRBV5-4, the J gene TRBJ2-1; D is unresolved. Germline loops: CDR1 SGHNT, CDR2 YYREEE (reference sequence). Trimming removed 5 bases from V and 8 bases from J, with 11 bases in between. The CDR3 spans 12 residues. The CDR3: CASRSSWYEQFF. CDR3 nucleotides: TGTGCCAGCAGATCGTCGTGGTATGAGCAGTTCTTC.

This chain connects TRBV15 to TRBJ1-2, with 10 bases aligning to TRBD1. CDR3 length: 14 amino acids. Germline CDR1 reads LNHNV; CDR2 reads YYDKDF (reference sequence). V shed 6 bases and J 5 bases; nucleotides not matched to a gene: 6. The CDR3 DNA reads TGTGCCACCAGTGGACAGGGGGAGGTATATGGCTACACCTTC. Translating it yields CATSGQGEVYGYTF.